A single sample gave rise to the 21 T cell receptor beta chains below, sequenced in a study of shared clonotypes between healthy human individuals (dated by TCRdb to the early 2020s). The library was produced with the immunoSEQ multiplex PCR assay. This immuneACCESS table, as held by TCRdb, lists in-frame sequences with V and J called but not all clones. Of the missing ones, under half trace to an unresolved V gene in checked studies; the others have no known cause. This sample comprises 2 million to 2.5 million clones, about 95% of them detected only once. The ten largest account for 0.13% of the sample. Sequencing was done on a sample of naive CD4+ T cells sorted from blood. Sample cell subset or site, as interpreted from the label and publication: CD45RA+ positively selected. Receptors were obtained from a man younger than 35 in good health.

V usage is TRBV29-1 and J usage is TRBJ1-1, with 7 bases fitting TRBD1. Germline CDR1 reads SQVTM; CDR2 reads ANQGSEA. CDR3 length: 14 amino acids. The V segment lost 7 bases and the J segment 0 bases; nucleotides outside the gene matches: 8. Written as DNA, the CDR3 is TGCAGCGGTACAGGGGCCGTCATGAACACTGAAGCTTTCTTT. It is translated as CSGTGAVMNTEAFF.

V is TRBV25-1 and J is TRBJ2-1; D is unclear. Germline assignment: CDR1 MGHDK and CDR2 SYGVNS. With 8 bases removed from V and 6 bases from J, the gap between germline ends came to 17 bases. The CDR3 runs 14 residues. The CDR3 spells CASEEGPFINEQFF. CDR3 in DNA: TGTGCCAGCGAGGAAGGGCCGTTTATCAATGAGCAGTTCTTC.

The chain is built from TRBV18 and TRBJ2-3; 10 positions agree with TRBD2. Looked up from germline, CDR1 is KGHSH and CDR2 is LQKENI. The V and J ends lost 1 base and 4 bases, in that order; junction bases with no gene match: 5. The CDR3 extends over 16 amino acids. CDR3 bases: TGTGCCAGCTCACCACTCGCTAGCGGGGGACCAGATACGCAGTATTTT. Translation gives CASSPLASGGPDTQYF.

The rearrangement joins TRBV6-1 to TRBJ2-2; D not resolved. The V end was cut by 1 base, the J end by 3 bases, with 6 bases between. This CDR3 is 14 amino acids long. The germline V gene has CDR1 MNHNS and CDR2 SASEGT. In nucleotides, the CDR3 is TGTGCCAGCAGTGAAGGGGTTCACACCGGGGAGCTGTTTTTT. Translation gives CASSEGVHTGELFF.

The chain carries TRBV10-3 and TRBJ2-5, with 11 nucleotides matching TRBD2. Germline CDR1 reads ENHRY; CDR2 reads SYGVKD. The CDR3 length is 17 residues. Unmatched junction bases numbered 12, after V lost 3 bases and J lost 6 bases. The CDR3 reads CAISDSGGVANEQTQYF. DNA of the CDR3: TGTGCCATCAGTGATAGCGGGGGGGTGGCGAATGAACAGACCCAGTACTTC.

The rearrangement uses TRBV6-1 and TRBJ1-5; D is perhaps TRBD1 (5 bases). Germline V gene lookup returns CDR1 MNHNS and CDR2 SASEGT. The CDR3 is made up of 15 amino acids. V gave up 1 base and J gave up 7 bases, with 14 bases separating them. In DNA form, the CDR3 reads TGTGCCAGCAGTGAAGGCGGGGGGTGGCGGCAGCCCCAGCATTTT. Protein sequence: CASSEGGGWRQPQHF.

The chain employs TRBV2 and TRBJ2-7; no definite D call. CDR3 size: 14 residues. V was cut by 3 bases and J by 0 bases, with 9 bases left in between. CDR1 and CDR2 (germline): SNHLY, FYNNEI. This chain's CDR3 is CASSERRLSYEQYF. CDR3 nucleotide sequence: TGTGCCAGCAGTGAGCGGCGCCTCTCCTACGAGCAGTACTTC. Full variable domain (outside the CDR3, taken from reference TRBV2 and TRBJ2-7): EPEVTQTPSHQVTQMGQEVILRCVPISNHLYFYWYRQILGQKVEFLVSFYNNEISEKSEIFDDQFSVERPDGSNFTLKIRSTKLEDSAMYFCASSERRLSYEQYFGPGTRLTVT.

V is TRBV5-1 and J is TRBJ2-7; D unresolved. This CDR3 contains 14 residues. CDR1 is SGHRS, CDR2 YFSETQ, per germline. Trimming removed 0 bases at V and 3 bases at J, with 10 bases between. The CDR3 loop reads CASSLAAGYYEQYF. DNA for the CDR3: TGCGCCAGCAGCTTGGCCGCAGGATACTACGAGCAGTACTTC.

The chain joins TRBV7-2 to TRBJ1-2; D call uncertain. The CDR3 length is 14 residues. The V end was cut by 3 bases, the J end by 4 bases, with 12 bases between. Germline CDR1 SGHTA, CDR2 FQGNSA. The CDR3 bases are TGTGCCAGCAGCTTGATGGCAGGCGCCTATGGCTACACCTTC. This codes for CASSLMAGAYGYTF.

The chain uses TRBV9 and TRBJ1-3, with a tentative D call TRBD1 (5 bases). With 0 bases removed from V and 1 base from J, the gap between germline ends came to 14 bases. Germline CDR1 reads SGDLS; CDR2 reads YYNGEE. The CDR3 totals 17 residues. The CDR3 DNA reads TGTGCCAGCAGCGTAGCGGATTATGGGGGATCTGGAAACACCATATATTTT. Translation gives CASSVADYGGSGNTIYF.

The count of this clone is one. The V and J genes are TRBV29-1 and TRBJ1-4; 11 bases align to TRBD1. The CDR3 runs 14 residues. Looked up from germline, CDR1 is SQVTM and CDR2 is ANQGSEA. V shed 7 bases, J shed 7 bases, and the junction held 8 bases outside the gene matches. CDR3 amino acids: CSARPGQGGEKLFF. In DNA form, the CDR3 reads TGCAGCGCCCGCCCGGGACAGGGGGGTGAAAAACTGTTTTTT.

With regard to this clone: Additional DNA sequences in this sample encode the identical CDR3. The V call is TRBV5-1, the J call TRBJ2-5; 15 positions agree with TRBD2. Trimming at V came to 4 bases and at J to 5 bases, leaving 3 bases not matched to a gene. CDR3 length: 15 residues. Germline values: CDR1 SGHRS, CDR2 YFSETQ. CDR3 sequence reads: CASSRTSGGAETQYF. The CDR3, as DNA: TGCGCCAGCAGCCGGACTAGCGGGGGGGCCGAGACCCAGTACTTC.

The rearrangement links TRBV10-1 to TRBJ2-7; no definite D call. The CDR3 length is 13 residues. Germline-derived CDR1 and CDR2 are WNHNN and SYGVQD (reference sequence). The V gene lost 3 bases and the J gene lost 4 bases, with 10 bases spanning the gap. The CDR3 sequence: CASSDPPWYEQYF. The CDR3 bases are TGCGCCAGCAGTGACCCGCCATGGTACGAGCAGTACTTC.

CDR3 region: CASMQLAGLKNEQFF. The CDR3, as DNA: TGTGCCAGCATGCAACTAGCGGGACTGAAGAATGAGCAGTTCTTC. V and J are TRBV2 and TRBJ2-1, with 10 bases aligning to TRBD2. Per the germline V gene, CDR1 is SNHLY and CDR2 is FYNNEI. With V trimmed by 7 bases and J by 7 bases, 10 bases remained unmatched. The CDR3 runs to 15 residues.

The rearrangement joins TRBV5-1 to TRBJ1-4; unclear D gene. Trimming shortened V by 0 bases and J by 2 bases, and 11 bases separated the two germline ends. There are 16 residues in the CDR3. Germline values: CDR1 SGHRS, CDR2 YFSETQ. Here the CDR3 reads CASSLVIRETNEKLFF. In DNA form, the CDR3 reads TGCGCCAGCAGCTTGGTGATAAGGGAGACTAATGAAAAACTGTTTTTT.

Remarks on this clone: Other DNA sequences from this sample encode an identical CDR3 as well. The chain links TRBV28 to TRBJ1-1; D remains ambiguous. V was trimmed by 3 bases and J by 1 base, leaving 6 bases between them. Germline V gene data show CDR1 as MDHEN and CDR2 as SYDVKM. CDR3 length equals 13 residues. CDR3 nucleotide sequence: TGTGCCAGCAGTTTTGGGCGGAACACTGAAGCTTTCTTT. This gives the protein CASSFGRNTEAFF.

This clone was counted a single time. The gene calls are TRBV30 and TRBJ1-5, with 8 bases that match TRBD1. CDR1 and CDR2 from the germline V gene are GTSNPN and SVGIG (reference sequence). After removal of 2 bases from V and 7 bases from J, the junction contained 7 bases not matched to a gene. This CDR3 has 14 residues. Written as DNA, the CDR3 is TGTGCCTGGAGTCACCAGGGGGCTCTGCAGCCCCAGCATTTT. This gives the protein CAWSHQGALQPQHF.

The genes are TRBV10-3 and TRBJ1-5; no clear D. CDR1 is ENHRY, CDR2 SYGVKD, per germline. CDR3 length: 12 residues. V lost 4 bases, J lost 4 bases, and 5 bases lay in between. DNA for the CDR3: TGTGCCATCAGTGGAACAAATCAGCCCCAGCATTTT. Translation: CAISGTNQPQHF.

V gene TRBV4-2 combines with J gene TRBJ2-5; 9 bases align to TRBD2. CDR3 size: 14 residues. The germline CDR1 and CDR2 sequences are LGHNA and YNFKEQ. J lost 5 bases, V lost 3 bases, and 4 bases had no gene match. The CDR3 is CASSQIAGVETQYF. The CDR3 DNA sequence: TGTGCCAGCAGCCAGATAGCGGGGGTCGAGACCCAGTACTTC.

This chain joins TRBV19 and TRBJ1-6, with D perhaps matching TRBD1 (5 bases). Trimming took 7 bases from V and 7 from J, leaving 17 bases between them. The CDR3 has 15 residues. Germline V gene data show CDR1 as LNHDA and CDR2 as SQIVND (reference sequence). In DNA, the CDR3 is TGTGCCAGTAAGAGCGCGGACATACTGAATTCACCCCTCCACTTT. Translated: CASKSADILNSPLHF.

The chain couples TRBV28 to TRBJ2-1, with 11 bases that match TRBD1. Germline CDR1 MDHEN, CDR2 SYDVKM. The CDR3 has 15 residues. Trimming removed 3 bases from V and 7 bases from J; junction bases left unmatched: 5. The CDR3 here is CASSFGQGARNEQFF. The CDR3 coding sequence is TGTGCCAGCAGTTTTGGACAGGGGGCGCGGAATGAGCAGTTCTTC.